This T cell receptor beta chain originates from a study of T cell clonotyping in hematopoietic cell transplantation. Some clones are missing from TCRdb's copy, which holds only in-frame ones; the method was immunoSEQ multiplex PCR. Counted here are fewer than 70,000 clones, 94% occurring once; the ten biggest clones make up roughly 1.7%. CDR3 length equals 18 residues. CDR1 is LGHNA and CDR2 is YSLEER in the germline V gene. V shed 1 base and J shed 9 bases, with 25 bases lying between them. Regarding the study as a whole: Recipient TCR diversity dropped after transplant; expanded clonotypes rose from day 30 to 180. Graft donor and pretransplant recipient Inverse Simpson Index values predicted broader posttransplant TCR diversity. At the given depth, recipient repertoires were over 95% de novo clonotypes.

Comment on this clone: What it binds is unknown.

This sequence was found in a man over 45 in good health. Some clones in this sample may be carry-over from other donors' samples. Sequencing input: peripheral blood mononuclear cells. The rearrangement joins TRBV4-3 to TRBJ2-1; possibly TRBD2 for D (6 bases). CDR3 bases: TGCGCCAGCAGCCAAGCGGGGGTGTGGGAGGCCAATTCCGGTGAGCAGTTCTTC. Translation: CASSQAGVWEANSGEQFF.